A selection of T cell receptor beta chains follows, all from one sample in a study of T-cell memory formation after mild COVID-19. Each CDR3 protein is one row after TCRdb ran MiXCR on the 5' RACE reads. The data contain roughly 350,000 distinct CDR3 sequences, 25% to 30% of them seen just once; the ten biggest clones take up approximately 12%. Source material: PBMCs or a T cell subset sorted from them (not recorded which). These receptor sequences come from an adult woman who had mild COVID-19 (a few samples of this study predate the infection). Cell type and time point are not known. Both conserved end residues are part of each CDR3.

CDR3aa: CASRRTSGSYEQYF
v_gene: TRBV6-2/TRBV6-3
j_gene: TRBJ2-7

CDR3aa: CASSSGQGLGYGYTF
v_gene: TRBV5-1
j_gene: TRBJ1-2

CDR3aa: CASSQWLDSSSSYEQYF
v_gene: TRBV4-1
j_gene: TRBJ2-7

CDR3aa: CASSHLTTPYEQYF
v_gene: TRBV7-3
j_gene: TRBJ2-7

CDR3aa: CASSQALAGYYNEQFF
v_gene: TRBV4-1
j_gene: TRBJ2-1

CDR3aa: CASSLWGEEAFF
v_gene: TRBV7-8
j_gene: TRBJ1-1

CDR3aa: CASSLLDTIYF
v_gene: TRBV12-3/TRBV12-4
j_gene: TRBJ1-3

CDR3aa: CASSLYSPGTDTQYF
v_gene: TRBV5-6
j_gene: TRBJ2-3

CDR3aa: CASIRTGGNETQYF
v_gene: TRBV21-1
j_gene: TRBJ2-5

CDR3aa: CASSFGGDRETQYF
v_gene: TRBV5-1
j_gene: TRBJ2-5

CDR3aa: CSAGGPSGSRETQYF
v_gene: TRBV20-1
j_gene: TRBJ2-5

CDR3aa: CASRPSRGTVDNTEAFF
v_gene: TRBV7-9
j_gene: TRBJ1-1

CDR3aa: CASSSSSGLVGTEAFF
v_gene: TRBV3-1
j_gene: TRBJ1-1

CDR3aa: CASSQAASGRVGNEQFF
v_gene: TRBV4-3
j_gene: TRBJ2-1

CDR3aa: CASRESLARGTDTQYF
v_gene: TRBV12-3/TRBV12-4
j_gene: TRBJ2-3

CDR3aa: CSARDQTPGDYGYTF
v_gene: TRBV20-1
j_gene: TRBJ1-2

CDR3aa: CASRRQTYTEAFF
v_gene: TRBV12-3/TRBV12-4
j_gene: TRBJ1-1

CDR3aa: CSVGQGGGQPQHF
v_gene: TRBV29-1
j_gene: TRBJ1-5

CDR3aa: CASSIGDGDHNEKLFF
v_gene: TRBV5-1
j_gene: TRBJ1-4

CDR3aa: CATSSIREGTQYF
v_gene: TRBV15
j_gene: TRBJ2-3

CDR3aa: CATSDFRRNYGYTF
v_gene: TRBV24-1
j_gene: TRBJ1-2

CDR3aa: CASSYSRLLNTEAFF
v_gene: TRBV6-5
j_gene: TRBJ1-1

CDR3aa: CASSLERRQTQYF
v_gene: TRBV5-6
j_gene: TRBJ2-5

CDR3aa: CASSLAGTANYGYTF
v_gene: TRBV7-9
j_gene: TRBJ1-2

CDR3aa: CASSPTGGRNEKLFF
v_gene: TRBV5-1
j_gene: TRBJ1-4

CDR3aa: CSASGGILREQYF
v_gene: TRBV29-1
j_gene: TRBJ2-7

CDR3aa: CASSSVTPLSSYNEQFF
v_gene: TRBV14
j_gene: TRBJ2-1

CDR3aa: CASSLTGGRQDTQYF
v_gene: TRBV7-6
j_gene: TRBJ2-3

CDR3aa: CASSSSLTEAFF
v_gene: TRBV12-3/TRBV12-4
j_gene: TRBJ1-1

CDR3aa: CASSLKTGPAETQYF
v_gene: TRBV7-2
j_gene: TRBJ2-5

CDR3aa: CASSSAGDRSYEQYF
v_gene: TRBV6-5
j_gene: TRBJ2-7

CDR3aa: CAGTLRDSYEQYF
v_gene: TRBV2
j_gene: TRBJ2-7

CDR3aa: CATSEGRPGLFTDTQYF
v_gene: TRBV24-1
j_gene: TRBJ2-3

CDR3aa: CAWSFGATYNEQFF
v_gene: TRBV30
j_gene: TRBJ2-1

CDR3aa: CAWSRIGAGAEFQETQYF
v_gene: TRBV30
j_gene: TRBJ2-5

CDR3aa: CSATGLAGLRAGELFF
v_gene: TRBV29-1
j_gene: TRBJ2-2

CDR3aa: CASSAGGWGRQETQYF
v_gene: TRBV7-2
j_gene: TRBJ2-5

CDR3aa: CASSRQGYNYGYTF
v_gene: TRBV7-9
j_gene: TRBJ1-2

CDR3aa: CAISGGGTRLDFGQYF
v_gene: TRBV10-3
j_gene: TRBJ2-7

CDR3aa: CASSLRGLEQFF
v_gene: TRBV28
j_gene: TRBJ2-1

CDR3aa: CASTLDRGLGEQYF
v_gene: TRBV12-3/TRBV12-4
j_gene: TRBJ2-7